The rows below give T cell receptor beta chains drawn from one sample of a study of post-analysis software for immune sequencing data. One entry per CDR3 protein, called by TCRdb with MiXCR from the PCR reads. The repertoire has some 690,000 distinct CDR3 sequences, 59% of them found once; the top ten carry around 10%. The sample comprised blood. Receptors were obtained from a girl aged 2-10 years with multiple sclerosis. CDR3s include the opening cysteine and the closing phenylalanine or tryptophan. D genes are given only for firm matches. Size values are once, few and many counts, or a class for expanded clones, and some rows have none.

-,TRBV7-9,TRBJ2-1,few,TGTGCCAGCAGCTTACACGGAGGGGGGGGTGAGCAGTTCTTC,CASSLHGGGGEQFF
-,TRBV3-1,TRBJ1-5,-,TGTGCCAGCACCCAGGGAGGCAATCAGCTCCAGCATTTT,CASTQGGNQLQHF
-,TRBV28,TRBJ2-5,-,TGTGCCAGCAGTTTACAATTGGAGACCCAGTACTTC,CASSLQLETQYF
TRBD1,TRBV5-1,TRBJ2-7,-,TGCGCCAGCAGCTTCAGGGGACAGGGGAGCGAGCAGTACTTC,CASSFRGQGSEQYF
-,TRBV4-3,TRBJ1-4,few,TGCGCCAGCAGCCAGGGAAAAAGGACTGACGATAATGAAAAACTGTTTTTT,CASSQGKRTDDNEKLFF
TRBD1,TRBV7-2,TRBJ1-2,-,TGTGCCAGCAGCTCCGAAGGGACAGGGAGGGACGGCTACACCTTC,CASSSEGTGRDGYTF
-,TRBV18,TRBJ2-3,-,TGTGCCAGCTCACCCTCACACAAGCTAGATACGCAGTATTTT,CASSPSHKLDTQYF
-,TRBV12-3/TRBV12-4,TRBJ1-4,-,TGTGCCAGCAGTTTATTTAGTGGGGTCAGGGCGCCCTTTGGGGGTAATGAAAAACTGTTTTTT,CASSLFSGVRAPFGGNEKLFF
-,TRBV2,TRBJ2-7,-,TGTGCCAGCGAGGGACGGTCCTACGAGCAGTACTTC,CASEGRSYEQYF
TRBD2,TRBV4-1,TRBJ2-3,-,TGCGCCAGCAGCCAGCGGACTAGCGGGGTCGCAGATACGCAGTATTTT,CASSQRTSGVADTQYF
TRBD2,TRBV11-2,TRBJ2-7,few,TGTGCCAGCAGCTCGGTGAGCGGGAGGTTGGGCGAGCAGTACTTC,CASSSVSGRLGEQYF
-,TRBV12-3/TRBV12-4,TRBJ2-5,-,TGTGCCAGCAGTTTAGGCCTAATTGTTGAGCAGTACTTC,CASSLGLIVEQYF
-,TRBV7-2,TRBJ2-3,-,TGTGCCAGCAGCTTAGCGCCGGCGGGTAACACAGATACGCAGTATTTT,CASSLAPAGNTDTQYF
-,TRBV2,TRBJ2-1,-,TGTGCCAGCAGCAATGACAGGTATCGTAGCAATGAGCAGTTCTTC,CASSNDRYRSNEQFF
-,TRBV6-1,TRBJ1-2,-,TGTGCCAGCTCCGGCAGTATTTTCTATGGCTACACCTTC,CASSGSIFYGYTF
-,TRBV20-1,TRBJ2-5,-,TGCAGTGCTGACCGAGTGGGGACTCAAGAGACCCAGTACTTC,CSADRVGTQETQYF
TRBD2,TRBV6-5,TRBJ2-7,few,TGTGCCAGCAGTCCGTTAGCGGGAGGTAGCTCCTACGAGCAGTACTTC,CASSPLAGGSSYEQYF
-,TRBV5-5,TRBJ2-7,few,TGTGCCAGCAGCTTGGATGGCCTTTACGAGCAGTACTTC,CASSLDGLYEQYF
TRBD1,TRBV6-6,TRBJ2-7,-,TGTGCCAGCAGTTACGGGACAGAAAGCTCCTACGAGCAGTACTTC,CASSYGTESSYEQYF
TRBD2,TRBV14,TRBJ2-3,few,TGTGCCAGCAGCGTACATCCGACTAGCGGGTTCACAGATACGCAGTATTTT,CASSVHPTSGFTDTQYF
TRBD1,TRBV6-1,TRBJ2-7,-,TGTGCCAGCAGGCCGGGACAGGTTACCTACGAGCAGTACTTC,CASRPGQVTYEQYF
-,TRBV20-1,TRBJ1-2,-,TGCAGTGCTAGAGAAGGGGGGAGGGGCTACACCTTC,CSAREGGRGYTF
-,TRBV29-1,TRBJ1-4,-,TGCAGCGCCTCTACAGAGGGCGGTGAAAAACTGTTTTTT,CSASTEGGEKLFF
-,TRBV9,TRBJ2-3,-,TGTGCCAGCAGCGTAGTAGAAATCCCTACAGATACGCAGTATTTT,CASSVVEIPTDTQYF
-,TRBV20-1,TRBJ1-6,-,TGCAGTGCCCCCGGGGCAGTAGGATCACCCCTCCACTTT,CSAPGAVGSPLHF
-,TRBV3-1,TRBJ2-4,-,TGTGCCAGCAGCCATTGGGGCAGGGAGAACATTCAGTACTTC,CASSHWGRENIQYF
-,TRBV3-1,TRBJ2-1,-,TGTGCCAGCAGCCCTAGTACGGGGCCATCCTACAATGAGCAGTTCTTC,CASSPSTGPSYNEQFF
TRBD2,TRBV3-1,TRBJ2-5,-,TGTGCCAGCAGCCCTAGCGGGAGGCACCAAGAGACCCAGTACTTC,CASSPSGRHQETQYF
-,TRBV19,TRBJ2-1,-,TGTGCCAGTAGTCTACAGGGTCCGGGCGAGCAGTTCTTC,CASSLQGPGEQFF
-,TRBV7-2,TRBJ2-1,few,TGTGCCAGCAGCAATCCTTTGTATGAGCAGTTCTTC,CASSNPLYEQFF
-,TRBV11-2,TRBJ1-1,-,TGTGCCAGCAGCCAATGGGGGAAGGCGGTACACGGGAACACTGAAGCTTTCTTT,CASSQWGKAVHGNTEAFF